Sequencing of this TCR beta chain was carried out in a study of shared clonotypes between healthy human individuals. Sequencing used immunoSEQ multiplex PCR; TCRdb keeps in-frame clones, though not all of them. Of some 2 million clones listed, around 95% were seen once; the top ten hold 0.13%. Germline V CDR1 and CDR2: LNHDA, SQIVND (reference sequence). V was cut by 2 bases and J by 0 bases, with 11 bases left in between. This CDR3 comprises 17 residues. The clonotype comes from a man aged 18 to 35 in good health. The chain couples TRBV19 to TRBJ1-6; possibly TRBD1 for D (5 bases). Sequencing was performed on naive CD4+ T cells sorted from blood. The subset: CD45RA+ positively selected. The CDR3 loop is CASSIRGRTSYNSPLHF. CDR3 sequence (DNA): TGTGCCAGTAGTATAAGGGGTCGGACCTCCTATAATTCACCCCTCCACTTT.